What follows are 12 T cell receptor beta chains derived from one specimen sequenced in a study of CD8 T cells in Susac syndrome. A quantity of about 0.45 to 1 ug RNA underwent reverse transcription using random hexamers. TCRdb recomputed calls from the immunoSEQ multiplex PCR reads with MiXCR, one row per CDR3 protein. The data show tens of thousands of distinct CDR3 sequences, about 94% seen once. Sample: CD8+ T cells from PBMCs. These receptor sequences come from a human donor with Susac syndrome.

The V and J genes are TRBV30 and TRBJ1-1; D uncertain. V dropped 3 bases and J dropped 0 bases, with 11 bases sitting between them. In germline, CDR1 is GTSNPN, CDR2 SVGIG (reference sequence). This CDR3 contains 14 residues. This chain's CDR3 is CAWRTRLMNTEAFF. The CDR3 DNA is TGTGCCTGGAGGACAAGACTTATGAACACTGAAGCTTTCTTT. Full variable domain (rest looked up from reference TRBV30 and TRBJ1-1): SQTIHQWPATLVQPVGSPLSLECTVEGTSNPNLYWYRQAAGRGLQLLFYSVGIGQISSEVPQNLSASRPQDRQFILSSKKLLLSDSGFYLCAWRTRLMNTEAFFGQGTRLTVV.

This chain joins TRBV2 and TRBJ2-3, with no clear D. Trimming cost V 3 bases and J 0 bases, with 10 bases left between them. This CDR3 spans 15 amino acids. Germline loops: CDR1 SNHLY, CDR2 FYNNEI. The CDR3 region is CASSDGGTSTDTQYF. The CDR3 DNA reads TGTGCCAGCAGTGACGGCGGCACTAGCACAGATACGCAGTATTTT.

The V call is TRBV5-1, the J call TRBJ2-1; D is perhaps TRBD2 (6 bases). Germline CDR1 and CDR2: SGHRS and YFSETQ. V lost 4 bases and J lost 7, with 15 bases in between. This CDR3 is built from 14 residues. Written as DNA, the CDR3 is TGCGCCAGCAGCGACCAGATCGGAGGGAATGAGCAGTTCTTC. Translation gives CASSDQIGGNEQFF.

The V and J genes are TRBV12-3 or TRBV12-4 and TRBJ2-1, with a tentative D call TRBD2 (5 bases). This CDR3 region has 18 residues. Trimming removed 4 bases at V and 4 bases at J, with 23 bases between. The CDR3 DNA reads as TGTGCCAGCAGTTCGGCAGCCAGACTAACCGACACTTACAATGAGCAGTTCTTC. Protein sequence: CASSSAARLTDTYNEQFF.

V gene TRBV27 combines with J gene TRBJ2-1; 12 nucleotides align to TRBD1. V dropped 5 bases and J dropped 12; count of bases not matched to a gene: 8. The germline V gene has CDR1 MNHEY and CDR2 SMNVEV (reference sequence). CDR3 length: 14 amino acids. The CDR3 region is CASSAGTGGFVQFF. The CDR3 nucleotides are TGTGCCAGCAGTGCCGGGACAGGGGGCTTTGTGCAGTTCTTC.

V gene TRBV28 combines with J gene TRBJ2-5; the match to TRBD1 covers 7 bases. The germline V gene has CDR1 MDHEN and CDR2 SYDVKM. The trim removed 7 bases at V and 4 bases at J, leaving 9 bases unmatched. The CDR3 spans 14 residues. The CDR3 region has the DNA TGTGCCAGCACCGGCGACAGGGCGGGAGAGACCCAGTACTTC. Protein: CASTGDRAGETQYF. Combining the CDR3 with reference TRBV28 and TRBJ2-5 gives the whole variable domain DVKVTQSSRYLVKRTGEKVFLECVQDMDHENMFWYRQDPGLGLRLIYFSYDVKMKEKGDIPEGYSVSREKKERFSLILESASTNQTSMYLCASTGDRAGETQYFGPGTRLLVL.

The V gene is TRBV7-9, the J gene TRBJ2-7, with TRBD2 identical over 7 bases. The germline V gene encodes CDR1 SEHNR and CDR2 FQNEAQ (reference sequence). The CDR3 sequence is 13 residues long. The J segment lost 3 bases and the V segment lost 9 bases, leaving 8 bases of the junction unmatched. The DNA for the CDR3 is TGTGCCAGTAGCGGGTATAAACACTACGAGCAGTACTTC. Translation gives CASSGYKHYEQYF.

The J gene is TRBJ1-6, the V gene TRBV9, with a tentative D call TRBD1 (6 bases). CDR3 length: 17 amino acids. Germline CDR1 SGDLS, CDR2 YYNGEE. Deletions cut 0 bases from V and 0 bases from J, with 10 bases between. The CDR3 coding sequence is TGTGCCAGCAGCGTAGACGGGGGCAGCTCCTATAATTCACCCCTCCACTTT. This gives the protein CASSVDGGSSYNSPLHF.

The chain combines TRBV5-6 with TRBJ2-1, with 7 bases lining up with TRBD1. In germline, CDR1 is SGHDT, CDR2 YYEEEE. Unmatched junction bases numbered 4, after V lost 0 bases and J lost 10 bases. The CDR3 spans 13 residues. CDR3 protein: CASSLGQGSEQFF. DNA of the CDR3: TGTGCCAGCAGCTTGGGACAGGGATCCGAGCAGTTCTTC.

V gene TRBV6-2 or TRBV6-3 combines with J gene TRBJ2-7, with D possibly being TRBD1 (6 bases). The CDR3 extends over 15 amino acids. Germline V gene sequence: CDR1 MNHEY, CDR2 SVGEGT. Trimming took 8 bases from V and 1 from J, leaving 18 bases between them. CDR3: CASRPPQGISYEQYF. CDR3 DNA sequence: TGTGCCAGCCGTCCCCCCCAGGGGATTTCCTACGAGCAGTACTTC.

V gene TRBV6-1 combines with J gene TRBJ2-7, with D unresolved. Germline V lookup: CDR1 MNHNS, CDR2 SASEGT. The ends were cut back, 5 bases at V and 0 bases at J, with 14 bases in the middle. This CDR3 is 15 amino acids long. CDR3 loop: CASSPSRTHSYEQYF. In nucleotides, the CDR3 is TGTGCCAGCAGTCCTTCCAGGACCCACTCCTACGAGCAGTACTTC.

The chain carries TRBV27 and TRBJ2-7, with 7 bases lining up with TRBD1. The CDR3 spans 13 residues. Per the germline V gene, CDR1 is MNHEY and CDR2 is SMNVEV (reference sequence). V dropped 4 bases and J dropped 2; count of bases not matched to a gene: 2. The CDR3 loop is CASSSGGPYEQYF. As DNA, the CDR3 is TGTGCCAGCAGTTCAGGGGGACCCTACGAGCAGTACTTC.